This section outlines one T cell receptor beta chain sequence together with its context. The data originate from a study of T cell changes during pregnancy in multiple sclerosis. The length of the CDR3 is 14 residues. Germline assignment: CDR1 SGDLS and CDR2 YYNGEE. J gave up 14 bases and V 0 bases, and 9 bases lay outside the gene matches. Generated by immunoSEQ multiplex PCR, the TCRdb table keeps only in-frame clones and is missing some. The sample includes roughly 40,000 clones, over 85% of them seen just once. The specimen was peripheral blood, collected before pregnancy. The TCR originated in a female donor with multiple sclerosis, enrolled in a pregnancy study. The chain is built from TRBV9 and TRBJ2-3; 10 bases line up with TRBD2. CDR3 residues: CASSVGGASGSVYF. The DNA for the CDR3 is TGTGCCAGCAGCGTAGGAGGGGCTAGCGGGAGTGTGTATTTT.